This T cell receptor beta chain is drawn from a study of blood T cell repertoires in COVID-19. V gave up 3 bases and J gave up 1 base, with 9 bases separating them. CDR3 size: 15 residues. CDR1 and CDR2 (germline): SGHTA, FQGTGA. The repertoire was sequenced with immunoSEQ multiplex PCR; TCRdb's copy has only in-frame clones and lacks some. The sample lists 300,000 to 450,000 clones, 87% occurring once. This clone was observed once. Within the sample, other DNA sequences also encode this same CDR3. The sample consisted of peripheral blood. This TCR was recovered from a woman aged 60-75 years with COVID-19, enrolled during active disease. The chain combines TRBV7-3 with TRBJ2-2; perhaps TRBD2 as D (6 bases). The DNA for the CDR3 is TGTGCCAGCAGCTTGACCGGGGGGAACACCGGGGAGCTGTTTTTT. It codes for CASSLTGGNTGELFF.